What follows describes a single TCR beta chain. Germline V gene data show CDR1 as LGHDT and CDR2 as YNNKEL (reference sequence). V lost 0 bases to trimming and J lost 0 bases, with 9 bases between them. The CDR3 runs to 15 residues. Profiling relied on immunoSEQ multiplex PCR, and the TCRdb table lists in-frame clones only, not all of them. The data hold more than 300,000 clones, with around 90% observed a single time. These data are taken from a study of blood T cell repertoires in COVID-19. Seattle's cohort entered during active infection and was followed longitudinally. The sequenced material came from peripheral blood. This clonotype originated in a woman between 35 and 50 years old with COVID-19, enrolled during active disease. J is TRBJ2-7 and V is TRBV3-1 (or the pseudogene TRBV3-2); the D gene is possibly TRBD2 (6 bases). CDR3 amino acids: CASSQERGSSYEQYF. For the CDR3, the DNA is TGTGCCAGCAGCCAAGAACGGGGGAGCTCCTACGAGCAGTACTTC.